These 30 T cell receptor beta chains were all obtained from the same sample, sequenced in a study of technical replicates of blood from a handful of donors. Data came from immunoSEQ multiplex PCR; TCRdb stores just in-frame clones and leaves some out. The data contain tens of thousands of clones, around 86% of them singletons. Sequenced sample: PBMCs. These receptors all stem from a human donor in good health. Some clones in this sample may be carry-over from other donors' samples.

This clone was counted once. CDR3 DNA sequence: TGCGCCAGCAGCCAAGAGTTGTCGGTGGGGACGGGAGCTAACTATGGCTACACCTTC. Its protein is CASSQELSVGTGANYGYTF. This chain connects TRBV4-3 to TRBJ1-2; weak D call: TRBD1 (5 bases). The V end was cut by 0 bases, the J end by 0 bases, with 20 bases between. This CDR3 comprises 19 residues. The germline V gene encodes CDR1 LGHNA and CDR2 YSLEER.

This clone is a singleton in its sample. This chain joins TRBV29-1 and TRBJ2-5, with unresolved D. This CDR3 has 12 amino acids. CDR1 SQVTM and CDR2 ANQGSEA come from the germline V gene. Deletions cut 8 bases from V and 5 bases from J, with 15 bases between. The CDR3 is CSSKMFGETQYF. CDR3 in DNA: TGCAGCTCCAAAATGTTCGGGGAGACCCAGTACTTC.

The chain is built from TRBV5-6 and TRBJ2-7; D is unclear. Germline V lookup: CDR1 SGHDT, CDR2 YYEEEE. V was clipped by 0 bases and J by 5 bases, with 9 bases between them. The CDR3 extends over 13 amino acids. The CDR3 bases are TGTGCCAGCAGCTTGGGAGCTGGAGACGAGCAGTACTTC. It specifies CASSLGAGDEQYF.

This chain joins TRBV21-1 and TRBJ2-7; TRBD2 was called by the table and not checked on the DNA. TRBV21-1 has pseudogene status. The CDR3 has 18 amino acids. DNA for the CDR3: TGTGCCAGCAGCAAATTTAGCGGGAATGCCAAAAGCTCCTACGAGCAGTACTTC. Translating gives CASSKFSGNAKSSYEQYF.

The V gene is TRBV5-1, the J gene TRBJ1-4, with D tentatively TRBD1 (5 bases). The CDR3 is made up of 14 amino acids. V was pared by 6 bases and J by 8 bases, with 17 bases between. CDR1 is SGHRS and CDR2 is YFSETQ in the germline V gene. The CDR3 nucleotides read TGCGCCAGCACCTTTGGGGGGGAAAGCGAAAAACTGTTTTTT. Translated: CASTFGGESEKLFF.

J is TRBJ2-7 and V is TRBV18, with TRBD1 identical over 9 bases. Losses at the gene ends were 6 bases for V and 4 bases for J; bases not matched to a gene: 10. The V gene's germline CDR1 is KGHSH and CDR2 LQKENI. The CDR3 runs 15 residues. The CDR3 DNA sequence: TGTGCCAGCTCCCCGGGGGGACAGGGTGTGTACGAGCAGTACTTC. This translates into CASSPGGQGVYEQYF.

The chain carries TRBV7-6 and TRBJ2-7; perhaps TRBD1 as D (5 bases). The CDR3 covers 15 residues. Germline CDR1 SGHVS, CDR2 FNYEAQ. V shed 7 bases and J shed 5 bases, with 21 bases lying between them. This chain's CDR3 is CASTSGTGRNHEQYF. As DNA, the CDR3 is TGTGCCAGCACCTCTGGAACAGGTCGCAACCACGAGCAGTACTTC.

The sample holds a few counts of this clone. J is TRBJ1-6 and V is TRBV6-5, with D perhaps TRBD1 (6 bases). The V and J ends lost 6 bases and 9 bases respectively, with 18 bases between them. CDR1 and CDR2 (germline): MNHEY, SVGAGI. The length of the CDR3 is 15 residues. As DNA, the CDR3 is TGTGCCAGCAGCCGGACAGCCCAAGCATCTTCACCCCTCCACTTT. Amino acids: CASSRTAQASSPLHF.

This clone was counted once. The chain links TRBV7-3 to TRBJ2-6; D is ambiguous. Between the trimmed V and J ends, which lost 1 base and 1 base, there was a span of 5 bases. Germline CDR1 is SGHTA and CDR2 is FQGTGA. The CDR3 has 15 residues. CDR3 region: CASSLRGSGANVLTF. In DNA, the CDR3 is TGTGCCAGCAGCTTAAGAGGTTCTGGGGCCAACGTCCTGACTTTC. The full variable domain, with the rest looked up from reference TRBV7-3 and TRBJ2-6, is GAGVSQTPSNKVTEKGKYVELRCDPISGHTALYWYRQSLGQGPEFLIYFQGTGAADDSGLPNDRFFAVRPEGSVSTLKIQRTERGDSAVYLCASSLRGSGANVLTFGAGSRLTVL.

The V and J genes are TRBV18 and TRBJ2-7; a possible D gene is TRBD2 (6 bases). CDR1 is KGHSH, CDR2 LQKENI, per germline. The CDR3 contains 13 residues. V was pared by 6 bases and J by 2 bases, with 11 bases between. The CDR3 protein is CASSAGTTYEQYF. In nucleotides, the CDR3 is TGTGCCAGCTCCGCGGGGACCACCTACGAGCAGTACTTC.

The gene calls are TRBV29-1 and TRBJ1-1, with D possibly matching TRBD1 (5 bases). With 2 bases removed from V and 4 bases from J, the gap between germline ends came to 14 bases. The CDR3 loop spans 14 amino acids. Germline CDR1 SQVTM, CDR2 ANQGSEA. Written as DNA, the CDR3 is TGCAGCGTTGAAAAGGGGCCGCTAGGCACTGAAGCTTTCTTT. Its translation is CSVEKGPLGTEAFF.

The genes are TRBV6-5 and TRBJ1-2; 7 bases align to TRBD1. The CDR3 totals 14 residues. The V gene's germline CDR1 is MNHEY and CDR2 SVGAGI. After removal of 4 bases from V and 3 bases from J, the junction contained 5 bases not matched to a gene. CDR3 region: CASSLEGGDYGYTF. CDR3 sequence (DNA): TGTGCCAGCAGTTTGGAAGGGGGCGACTATGGCTACACCTTC.

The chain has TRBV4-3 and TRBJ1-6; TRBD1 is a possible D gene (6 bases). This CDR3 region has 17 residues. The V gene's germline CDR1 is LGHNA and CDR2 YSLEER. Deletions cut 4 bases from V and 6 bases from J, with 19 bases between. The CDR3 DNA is TGCGCCAGCAGCCCGGAAGGGGGGGGATGGCGTAATTCACCCCTCCACTTT. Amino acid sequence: CASSPEGGGWRNSPLHF.

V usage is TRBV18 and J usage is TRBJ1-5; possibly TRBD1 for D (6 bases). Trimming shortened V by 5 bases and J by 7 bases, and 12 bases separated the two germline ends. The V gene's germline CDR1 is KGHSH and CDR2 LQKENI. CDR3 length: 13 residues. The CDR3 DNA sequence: TGTGCCAGCTCAGGGAACAGGGAGCAGCCCCAGCATTTT. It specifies CASSGNREQPQHF.

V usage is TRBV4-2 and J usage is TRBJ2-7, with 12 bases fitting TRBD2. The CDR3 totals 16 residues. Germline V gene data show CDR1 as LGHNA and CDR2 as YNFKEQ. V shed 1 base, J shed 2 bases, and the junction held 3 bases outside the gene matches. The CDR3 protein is CASSQGLAGGTYEQYF. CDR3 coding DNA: TGTGCCAGCAGCCAAGGGCTAGCGGGGGGGACCTACGAGCAGTACTTC.

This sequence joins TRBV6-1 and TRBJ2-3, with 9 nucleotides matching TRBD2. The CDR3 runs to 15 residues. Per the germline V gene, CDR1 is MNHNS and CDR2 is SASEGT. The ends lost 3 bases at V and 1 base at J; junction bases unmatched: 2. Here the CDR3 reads CASSDRLAGTDTQYF. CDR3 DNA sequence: TGTGCCAGCAGTGACCGACTAGCGGGCACAGATACGCAGTATTTT.

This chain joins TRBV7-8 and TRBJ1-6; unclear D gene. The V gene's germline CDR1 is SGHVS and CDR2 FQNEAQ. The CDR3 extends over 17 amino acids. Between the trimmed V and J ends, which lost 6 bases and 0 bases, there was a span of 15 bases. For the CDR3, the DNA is TGTGCCAGCAGTCACGGTGGGAGGGACTCCTATAATTCACCCCTCCACTTT. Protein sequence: CASSHGGRDSYNSPLHF.

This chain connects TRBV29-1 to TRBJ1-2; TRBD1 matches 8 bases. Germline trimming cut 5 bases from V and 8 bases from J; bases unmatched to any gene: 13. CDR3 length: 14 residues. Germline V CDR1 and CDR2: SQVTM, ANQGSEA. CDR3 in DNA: TGCAGCGTTTATGGACCGACAGGGGAAGAGGGCTACACCTTC. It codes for CSVYGPTGEEGYTF.

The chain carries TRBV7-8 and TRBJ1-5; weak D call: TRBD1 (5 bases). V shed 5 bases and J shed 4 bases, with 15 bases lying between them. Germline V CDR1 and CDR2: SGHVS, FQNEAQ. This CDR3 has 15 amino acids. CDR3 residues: CASSHRGIGNQPQHF. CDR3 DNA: TGTGCCAGCAGCCACCGGGGGATAGGGAATCAGCCCCAGCATTTT.

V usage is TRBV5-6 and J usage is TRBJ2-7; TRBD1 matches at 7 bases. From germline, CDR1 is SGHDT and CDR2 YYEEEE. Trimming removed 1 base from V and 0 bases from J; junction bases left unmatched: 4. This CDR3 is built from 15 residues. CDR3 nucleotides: TGTGCCAGCAGCTTGTATGACAGGGCCTCCTACGAGCAGTACTTC. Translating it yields CASSLYDRASYEQYF.

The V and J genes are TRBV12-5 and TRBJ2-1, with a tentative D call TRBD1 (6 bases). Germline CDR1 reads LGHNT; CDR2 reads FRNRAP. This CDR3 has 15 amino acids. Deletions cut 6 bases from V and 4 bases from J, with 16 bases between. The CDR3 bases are TGTGCTAGTGGCATGGGGGCGGTAACATACAATGAGCAGTTCTTC. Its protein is CASGMGAVTYNEQFF.

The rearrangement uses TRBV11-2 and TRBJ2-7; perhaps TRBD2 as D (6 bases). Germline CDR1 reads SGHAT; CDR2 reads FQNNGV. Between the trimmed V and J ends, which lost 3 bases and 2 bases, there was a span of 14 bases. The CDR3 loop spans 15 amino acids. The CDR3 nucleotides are TGTGCCAGCAGCTTTATACCGCGGGACCCCTACGAGCAGTACTTC. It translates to CASSFIPRDPYEQYF.

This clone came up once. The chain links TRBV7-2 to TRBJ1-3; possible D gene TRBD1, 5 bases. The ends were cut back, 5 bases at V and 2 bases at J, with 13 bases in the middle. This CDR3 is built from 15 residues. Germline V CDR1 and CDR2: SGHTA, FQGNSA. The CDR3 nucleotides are TGTGCCAGCAGCGACGACAGTGCAACTGGAAACACCATATATTTT. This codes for CASSDDSATGNTIYF.

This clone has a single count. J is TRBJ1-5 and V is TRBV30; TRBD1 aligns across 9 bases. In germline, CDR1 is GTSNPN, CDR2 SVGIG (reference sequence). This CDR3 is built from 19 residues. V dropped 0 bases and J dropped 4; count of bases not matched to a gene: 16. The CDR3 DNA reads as TGTGCCTGGAGTGTACGCTCCGGGACAGGGACCCTAGGAAATCAGCCCCAGCATTTT. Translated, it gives CAWSVRSGTGTLGNQPQHF.

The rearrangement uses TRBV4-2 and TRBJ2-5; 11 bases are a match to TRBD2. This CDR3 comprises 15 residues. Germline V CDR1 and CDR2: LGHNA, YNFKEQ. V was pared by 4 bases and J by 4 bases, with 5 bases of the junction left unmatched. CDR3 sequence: CASSPGTSGIETQYF. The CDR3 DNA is TGTGCCAGCAGCCCGGGGACTAGCGGCATAGAGACCCAGTACTTC.

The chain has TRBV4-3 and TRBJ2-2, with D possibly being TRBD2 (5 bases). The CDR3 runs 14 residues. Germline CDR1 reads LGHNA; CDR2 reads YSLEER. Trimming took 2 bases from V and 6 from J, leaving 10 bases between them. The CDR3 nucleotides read TGCGCCAGCAGCCAAACATGGACTTCCGGGGAGCTGTTTTTT. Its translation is CASSQTWTSGELFF.

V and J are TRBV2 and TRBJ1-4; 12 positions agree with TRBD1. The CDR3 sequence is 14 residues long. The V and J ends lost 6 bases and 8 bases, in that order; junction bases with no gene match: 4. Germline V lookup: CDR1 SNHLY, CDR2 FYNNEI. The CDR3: CASRGTGGREKLFF. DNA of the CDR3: TGTGCCAGCAGGGGGACAGGGGGCAGAGAAAAACTGTTTTTT.

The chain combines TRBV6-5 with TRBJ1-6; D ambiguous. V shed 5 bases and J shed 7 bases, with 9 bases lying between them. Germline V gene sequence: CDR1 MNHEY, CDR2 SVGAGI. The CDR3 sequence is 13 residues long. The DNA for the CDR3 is TGTGCCAGCAGTACGGAGAACAATTCACCCCTCCACTTT. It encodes CASSTENNSPLHF.

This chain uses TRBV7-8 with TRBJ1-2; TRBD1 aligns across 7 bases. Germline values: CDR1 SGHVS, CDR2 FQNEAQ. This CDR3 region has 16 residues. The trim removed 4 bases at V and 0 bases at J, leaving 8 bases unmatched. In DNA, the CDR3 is TGTGCCAGCAGCTCCCGACAGGGACGAGCTAACTATGGCTACACCTTC. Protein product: CASSSRQGRANYGYTF.

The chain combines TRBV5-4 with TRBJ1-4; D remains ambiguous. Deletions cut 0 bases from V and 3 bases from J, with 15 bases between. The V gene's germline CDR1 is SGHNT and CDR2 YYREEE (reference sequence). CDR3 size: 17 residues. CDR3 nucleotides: TGTGCCAGCAGCTTGGCCACGGATCGGGGAGCTAATGAAAAACTGTTTTTT. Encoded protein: CASSLATDRGANEKLFF.